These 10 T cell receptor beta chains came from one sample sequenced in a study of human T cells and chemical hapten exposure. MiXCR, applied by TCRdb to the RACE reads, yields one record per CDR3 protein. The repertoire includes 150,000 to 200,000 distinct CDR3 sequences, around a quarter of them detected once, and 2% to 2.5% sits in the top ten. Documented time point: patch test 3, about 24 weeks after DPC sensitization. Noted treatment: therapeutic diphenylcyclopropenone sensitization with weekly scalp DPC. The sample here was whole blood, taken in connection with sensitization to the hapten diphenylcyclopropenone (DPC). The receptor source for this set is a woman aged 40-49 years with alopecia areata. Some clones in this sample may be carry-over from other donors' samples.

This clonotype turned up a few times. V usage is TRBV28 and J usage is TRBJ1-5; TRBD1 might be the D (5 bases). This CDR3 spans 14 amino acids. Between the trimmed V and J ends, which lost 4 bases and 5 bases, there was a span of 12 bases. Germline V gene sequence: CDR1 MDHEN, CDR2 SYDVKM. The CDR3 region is CASSWLGADQPQHF. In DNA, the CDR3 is TGTGCCAGCAGTTGGTTAGGGGCGGATCAGCCCCAGCATTTT.

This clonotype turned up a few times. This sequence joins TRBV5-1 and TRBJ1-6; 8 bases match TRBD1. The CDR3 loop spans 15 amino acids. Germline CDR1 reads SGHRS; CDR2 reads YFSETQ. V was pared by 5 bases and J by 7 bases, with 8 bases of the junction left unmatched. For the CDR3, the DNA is TGCGCCAGCAGTAGAGGACAGGGCTGGAATTCACCCCTCCACTTT. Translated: CASSRGQGWNSPLHF.

The CDR3, as DNA: TGTGCCAGCAGTTTTTATCGTGGCACTGAAGCTTTCTTT. Encoded protein: CASSFYRGTEAFF. The V and J genes are TRBV6-5 and TRBJ1-1, with D uncertain. Germline values: CDR1 MNHEY, CDR2 SVGAGI. Trimming stripped 4 bases from V and 4 bases from J, with 10 bases between. CDR3 length: 13 amino acids.

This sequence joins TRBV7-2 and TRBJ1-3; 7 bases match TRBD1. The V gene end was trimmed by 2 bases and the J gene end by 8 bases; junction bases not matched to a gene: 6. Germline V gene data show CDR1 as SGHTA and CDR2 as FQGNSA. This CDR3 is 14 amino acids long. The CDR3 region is CASSLNRGPDTIYF. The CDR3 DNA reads TGTGCCAGCAGCTTAAATAGGGGGCCGGACACCATATATTTT.

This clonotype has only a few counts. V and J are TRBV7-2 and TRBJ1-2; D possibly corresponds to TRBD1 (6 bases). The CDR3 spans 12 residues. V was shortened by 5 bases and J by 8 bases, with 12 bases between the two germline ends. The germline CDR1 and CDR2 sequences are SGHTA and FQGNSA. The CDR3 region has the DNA TGTGCCAGCAGCGCCACAGGGCCCGGCTACACCTTC. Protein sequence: CASSATGPGYTF.

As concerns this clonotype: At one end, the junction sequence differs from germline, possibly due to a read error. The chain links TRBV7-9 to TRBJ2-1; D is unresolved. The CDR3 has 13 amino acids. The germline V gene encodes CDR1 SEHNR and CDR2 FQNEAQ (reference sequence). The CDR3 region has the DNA TGCGCCAGCAGCTTACCCGGAGAGAATGAGCAGTTCTTC. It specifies CASSLPGENEQFF. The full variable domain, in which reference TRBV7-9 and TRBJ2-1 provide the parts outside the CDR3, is DTGVSQNPRHKITKRGQNVTFRCDPISEHNRLYWYRQTLGQGPEFLTYFQNEAQLEKSRLLSDRFSAERPKGSFSTLEIQRTEQGDSAMYLCASSLPGENEQFFGPGTRLTVL.

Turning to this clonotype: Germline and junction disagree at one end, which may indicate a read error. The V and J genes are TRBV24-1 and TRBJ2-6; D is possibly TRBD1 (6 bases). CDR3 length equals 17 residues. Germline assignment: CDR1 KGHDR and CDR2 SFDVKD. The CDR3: CATSAWGPSSGTNVLTF. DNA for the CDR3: TGTGCCACCAGTGCCTGGGGGCCAAGCTCTGGGACCAACGTCCTGACTTTC.

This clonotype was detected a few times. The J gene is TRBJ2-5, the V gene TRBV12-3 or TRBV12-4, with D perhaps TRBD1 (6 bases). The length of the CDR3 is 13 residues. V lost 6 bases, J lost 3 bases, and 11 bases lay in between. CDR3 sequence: CASSYRVEETQYF. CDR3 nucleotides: TGTGCCAGCAGCTACAGGGTAGAAGAGACCCAGTACTTC.

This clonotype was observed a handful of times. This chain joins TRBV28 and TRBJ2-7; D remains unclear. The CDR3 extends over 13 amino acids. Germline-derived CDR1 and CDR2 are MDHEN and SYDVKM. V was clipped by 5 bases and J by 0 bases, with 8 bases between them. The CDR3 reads CASSLPASYEQYF. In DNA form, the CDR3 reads TGTGCCAGCAGTCTTCCGGCCTCCTACGAGCAGTACTTC.

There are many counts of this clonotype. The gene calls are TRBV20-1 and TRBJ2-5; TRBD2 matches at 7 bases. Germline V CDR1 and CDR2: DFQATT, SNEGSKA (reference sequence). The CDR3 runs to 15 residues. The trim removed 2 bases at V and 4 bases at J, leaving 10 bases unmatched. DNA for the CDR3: TGCAGTGCTAGAATCGGTCTAGCGGAATCAGAGACCCAGTACTTC. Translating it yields CSARIGLAESETQYF.